This paragraph covers one T cell receptor (beta chain) sequence. V lost 3 bases to trimming and J lost 1 base, with 9 bases between them. CDR3 length equals 14 residues. Germline-derived CDR1 and CDR2 are MRHNA and SNTAGT. Primers: 60 Vbeta forward and 13 Jbeta reverse. The data were produced by immunoSEQ multiplex PCR, yet TCRdb's version contains in-frame clones alone and is incomplete. Its table lists 70,000 to 75,000 clones. This sample was included in a study of cytomegalovirus exposure and HLA in healthy donors. Material: PBMCs. The clonotype was recovered from a female donor in good health and CMV-seropositive. This rearrangement joins TRBV6-4 to TRBJ1-1; D is undetermined. CDR3 loop: CASSESQANTEAFF. The CDR3 region has the DNA TGTGCCAGCAGTGAATCCCAGGCGAACACTGAAGCTTTCTTT.